One and the same sample provided the 21 T cell receptor beta chains below, sequenced in a study of blood T cells in healthy people across ages. Primed by a sample-barcoded 5' primer and a J-beta primer mix, a second PCR proceeded for roughly 7 to 12 cycles. TCRdb fed the 5' RACE reads into MiXCR, producing one record per CDR3 protein. This repertoire shows fewer than 2,000,000 distinct CDR3 sequences, around 42% found once; its top ten account for roughly 23%. The sample comprised blood. The receptors stem from a human donor in good health.

V usage is TRBV5-1 and J usage is TRBJ2-3, with 11 nucleotides matching TRBD2. Losses at the gene ends were 0 bases for V and 4 bases for J; bases not matched to a gene: 1. Per the germline V gene, CDR1 is SGHRS and CDR2 is YFSETQ. CDR3 length equals 15 residues. CDR3 sequence: CASSLASGGPDTQYF. The CDR3 DNA sequence: TGCGCCAGCAGCTTGGCTAGCGGGGGGCCAGATACGCAGTATTTT.

In this sample, this clonotype turned up a few times. The chain is built from TRBV15 and TRBJ2-7; 7 positions agree with TRBD1. J was trimmed by 1 base and V by 3 bases; bases with no gene match: 6. CDR1 LNHNV and CDR2 YYDKDF come from the germline V gene (reference sequence). The CDR3 sequence is 15 residues long. The CDR3, as DNA: TGTGCCACCAGCAGGGGCGGACAGGTATCCTACGAGCAGTACTTC. Residues: CATSRGGQVSYEQYF.

The CDR3 sequence is CASSLGLVGYSYEQYF. The CDR3 DNA is TGCGCCAGCAGCTTGGGGTTGGTGGGGTACTCCTACGAGCAGTACTTC. J is TRBJ2-7 and V is TRBV5-1; D is unresolved. This CDR3 has 16 amino acids. CDR1 is SGHRS, CDR2 YFSETQ, per germline. V was clipped by 0 bases and J by 0 bases, with 13 bases between them.

This clonotype came up a few times. The rearrangement uses TRBV27 and TRBJ2-5; a weak D match, TRBD2 (5 bases). The last part of the DNA fits TRBJ2-7 better; the J call may be wrong. The V gene's germline CDR1 is MNHEY and CDR2 SMNVEV (reference sequence). The CDR3 length is 14 residues. The CDR3 coding sequence is TGTGCCTCAAAAGGGAGTCCCAACTACTACGAGCAGTACTTC. This translates into CASKGSPNYYEQYF.

This clonotype was recorded a few times. The chain carries TRBV7-3 and TRBJ1-1; D might be TRBD1 (6 bases). Germline V gene lookup returns CDR1 SGHTA and CDR2 FQGTGA. There are 15 residues in the CDR3. The V gene lost 2 bases and the J gene lost 5 bases, with 15 bases spanning the gap. The CDR3 sequence: CASSLWGGDGTEAFF. DNA for the CDR3: TGTGCCAGCAGCTTATGGGGGGGCGATGGGACTGAAGCTTTCTTT.

Points on this clonotype: Its ends do not fully match the called genes, so a read error is possible. The rearrangement uses TRBV19 and TRBJ2-1, with 9 bases aligning to TRBD2. Germline CDR1 LNHDA, CDR2 SQIVND (reference sequence). This CDR3 has 15 residues. The CDR3 here is CASSSSGASYNEQVF. CDR3 nucleotides: TGTGCCAGTAGCTCTAGCGGGGCCTCTTACAATGAGCAGGTCTTC.

The gene calls are TRBV7-6 and TRBJ2-1; D may be TRBD2 (6 bases). The germline CDR1 and CDR2 sequences are SGHVS and FNYEAQ. The CDR3 has 15 residues. Trimming took off 1 base at V and 10 bases at J, with 17 bases between the two ends. The CDR3 here is CASSLGGLQAGEQFF. For the CDR3, the DNA is TGTGCCAGCAGCTTAGGCGGGTTACAGGCGGGAGAGCAGTTCTTC.

The chain recombines TRBV6-5 with TRBJ2-1, with TRBD1 as a possible D gene (5 bases). CDR1 is MNHEY and CDR2 is SVGAGI in the germline V gene. V dropped 7 bases and J dropped 7 bases, with 20 bases sitting between them. The CDR3 has 15 residues. The CDR3 reads CASIDPGQTSNEQFF. The DNA for the CDR3 is TGTGCCAGCATAGACCCTGGACAAACTTCTAATGAGCAGTTCTTC.

This chain links TRBV7-2 with TRBJ1-6, with D unresolved. CDR1 is SGHTA and CDR2 is FQGNSA in the germline V gene. The V gene lost 1 base and the J gene lost 9 bases, with 13 bases spanning the gap. CDR3 length equals 15 residues. The CDR3 nucleotides are TGTGCCAGCAGCTTAGGCCGCTGGGGTGGTTCACCCCTCCACTTT. Amino acid sequence: CASSLGRWGGSPLHF.

The chain links TRBV29-1 to TRBJ2-5; the match to TRBD2 covers 9 bases. CDR1 SQVTM and CDR2 ANQGSEA come from the germline V gene. The CDR3 is 11 amino acids. V lost 6 bases to trimming and J lost 11 bases; unmatched junction nucleotides: 7. The CDR3 reads CSVVSGGGQYF. CDR3 nucleotides: TGCAGCGTGGTTAGCGGGGGCGGACAGTACTTC. The full variable domain, completed using reference TRBV29-1 and TRBJ2-5, is SAVISQKPSRDICQRGTSLTIQCQVDSQVTMMFWYRQQPGQSLTLIATANQGSEATYESGFVIDKFPISRPNLTFSTLTVSNMSPEDSSIYLCSVVSGGGQYFGPGTRLLVL.

The chain has TRBV10-3 and TRBJ1-2; D is unclear. Trimming cost V 5 bases and J 5 bases, with 18 bases left between them. The CDR3 has 15 amino acids. Germline lookup yields CDR1 ENHRY and CDR2 SYGVKD. This CDR3 reads CAISPKAAPPYGYTF. The CDR3 bases are TGTGCCATCAGTCCAAAGGCCGCGCCCCCGTATGGCTACACCTTC.

The CDR3 loop reads CASSRKADSISNQPQHF. The CDR3 DNA reads TGTGCCAGCAGCCGGAAGGCCGATTCTATTAGCAATCAGCCCCAGCATTTT. This chain joins TRBV27 and TRBJ1-5, with unresolved D. V was pared by 6 bases and J by 0 bases, with 18 bases between. Germline V gene lookup returns CDR1 MNHEY and CDR2 SMNVEV (reference sequence). CDR3 length equals 17 residues.

V usage is TRBV7-8 and J usage is TRBJ2-5; 11 bases map to TRBD2. Germline values: CDR1 SGHVS, CDR2 FQNEAQ. The V segment lost 0 bases and the J segment 11 bases; nucleotides outside the gene matches: 8. This CDR3 region has 15 residues. The CDR3 sequence: CASSLAGTSGNEQYF. The DNA of the CDR3 is TGTGCCAGCAGCTTAGCAGGGACTAGCGGCAATGAGCAGTACTTC.

This chain uses TRBV4-2 with TRBJ2-1, with 9 nucleotides matching TRBD2. The J segment lost 7 bases and the V segment lost 2 bases, leaving 3 bases of the junction unmatched. The CDR3 contains 14 residues. Germline-derived CDR1 and CDR2 are LGHNA and YNFKEQ. In nucleotides, the CDR3 is TGTGCCAGCAGCCAAATTCTAGCGGGAAATGAGCAGTTCTTC. Protein: CASSQILAGNEQFF.

This clonotype was observed a few times. The genes are TRBV12-3 or TRBV12-4 and TRBJ1-1, with a weak D call TRBD1 (6 bases). V lost 6 bases and J lost 1, with 12 bases in between. The CDR3 has 14 residues. CDR3 DNA sequence: TGTGCCAGCAGAGTCCCAGGGGAGAACACTGAAGCTTTCTTT. It specifies CASRVPGENTEAFF.

This clonotype was seen a few times. The chain has TRBV20-1 and TRBJ1-2; TRBD1 is a possible D gene (5 bases). Trimming removed 5 bases from V and 0 bases from J, with 16 bases in between. The CDR3 is 15 residues long. Germline-derived CDR1 and CDR2 are DFQATT and SNEGSKA (reference sequence). This CDR3 reads CSAPLGGAANYGYTF. The CDR3 nucleotides are TGCAGTGCTCCCTTAGGAGGGGCGGCTAACTATGGCTACACCTTC.

V gene TRBV28 combines with J gene TRBJ2-5; 12 bases agree with TRBD2. CDR1 and CDR2 from the germline V gene are MDHEN and SYDVKM. The V gene end was trimmed by 6 bases and the J gene end by 5 bases; junction bases not matched to a gene: 13. The CDR3 contains 17 residues. The CDR3 DNA follows: TGTGCCAGCAGACCGACTAGCGGGGGATTTCAGTCGGAGACCCAGTACTTC. Amino acids: CASRPTSGGFQSETQYF. The whole variable domain, filled in from reference TRBV28 and TRBJ2-5, reads DVKVTQSSRYLVKRTGEKVFLECVQDMDHENMFWYRQDPGLGLRLIYFSYDVKMKEKGDIPEGYSVSREKKERFSLILESASTNQTSMYLCASRPTSGGFQSETQYFGPGTRLLVL.

This clonotype was observed a few times. The V and J genes are TRBV7-2 and TRBJ2-7; 7 nucleotides align to TRBD1. The CDR3 is 14 residues long. The trim removed 7 bases at V and 3 bases at J, leaving 9 bases unmatched. Germline CDR1 and CDR2: SGHTA and FQGNSA. The CDR3 DNA reads as TGTGCCAGCACCGTCGACAGGGACCACTACGAGCAGTACTTC. Its translation is CASTVDRDHYEQYF.

This clonotype appeared a few times. CDR3 in DNA: TGTGCCAGCAGTCCGGCGGTGGGGACAGGGAATGAAAAACTGTTTTTT. Encoded protein: CASSPAVGTGNEKLFF. The V and J genes are TRBV12-3 or TRBV12-4 and TRBJ1-4; 9 nucleotides align to TRBD1. The CDR3 is 16 amino acids. Trimming cost V 5 bases and J 5 bases; bases outside gene matches: 9.

This clonotype has a handful of counts. V is TRBV27 and J is TRBJ1-2, with 7 bases aligning to TRBD1. The CDR3 is 14 amino acids. CDR1 and CDR2 from the germline V gene are MNHEY and SMNVEV (reference sequence). The V segment lost 8 bases and the J segment 4 bases; nucleotides outside the gene matches: 10. DNA for the CDR3: TGTGCCAGCCGCCCTACAGGGGATTTCTATGGCTACACCTTC. This gives the protein CASRPTGDFYGYTF.

This clonotype was recorded many times. The V gene is TRBV7-9, the J gene TRBJ2-1; D unclear. The length of the CDR3 is 11 residues. Germline V gives CDR1 SEHNR, CDR2 FQNEAQ (reference sequence). V lost 6 bases and J 8 bases, leaving 8 bases between the germline ends. This chain's CDR3 is CASSLVHEQFF. As DNA, the CDR3 is TGTGCCAGCAGTTTGGTCCATGAGCAGTTCTTC.